A selection of T cell receptor beta chains follows, all from one sample in a study of response to subunit inactivated influenza vaccine. MiXCR, applied by TCRdb to the RT-PCR reads, yields one record per CDR3 protein. Of under 550,000 distinct CDR3 sequences listed, approximately 7.3% were seen once; the top ten hold 13%. Sequencing used PBMCs from blood, obtained about 24 months after vaccination. These receptors were obtained from a man aged 50 to 75 who received an inactivated influenza vaccine. CDR3s include the opening cysteine and the closing phenylalanine or tryptophan. The D gene is left open where the match is weak. The listing skips clone size in some rows; elsewhere it reads once, few, many or a size class.

>NA|many|TRBV24-1|TRBJ2-1
CATSDSRARNRRQQFF
TGTGCCACCAGTGATTCTAGAGCGAGGAACCGAAGACAGCAGTTCTTC
>NA|NA|TRBV15|TRBJ2-3
CATSRGLHTDTQYF
TGTGCCACCAGCAGAGGCCTCCACACAGATACGCAGTATTTT
>NA|NA|TRBV12-3/TRBV12-4|TRBJ2-7
CASSQTQRAYEQYF
TGTGCCAGCAGCCAAACGCAGAGGGCCTACGAGCAGTACTTC
>NA|few|TRBV7-2|TRBJ2-1
CASSLGGGGHVVQFF
TGTGCCAGCAGCTTAGGGGGTGGGGGCCACGTTGTGCAGTTCTTC
>NA|NA|TRBV4-1|TRBJ1-1
CASSQDQLLYTEAFF
TGCGCCAGCAGCCAAGATCAGCTTTTATACACTGAAGCTTTCTTT
>NA|NA|TRBV4-3|TRBJ1-2
CASSQDYTANYGYTF
TGCGCCAGCAGCCAAGATTACACCGCTAACTATGGCTACACCTTC
>NA|many|TRBV10-2|TRBJ1-5
CASSETDNQPQHF
TGCGCCAGCAGTGAGACTGATAATCAGCCCCAGCATTTT
>NA|few|TRBV20-1|TRBJ2-7
CSARALRARSYEQYF
TGCAGTGCTAGAGCTTTAAGGGCTAGATCCTACGAGCAGTACTTC
>NA|NA|TRBV11-2|TRBJ2-7
CASSLATGDSYEQYF
TGTGCCAGCAGCTTAGCGACAGGAGACTCCTACGAGCAGTACTTC
>NA|NA|TRBV6-1|TRBJ1-5
CASMGGGGQPQHF
TGTGCCAGCATGGGGGGCGGTGGTCAGCCCCAGCATTTT
>NA|NA|TRBV4-1|TRBJ2-3
CASSQDLTRTDTQYF
TGCGCCAGCAGCCAAGATCTCACACGCACAGATACGCAGTATTTT
>NA|few|TRBV20-1|TRBJ2-7
CSARDLEGKDPYEQYF
TGCAGTGCTAGAGATCTAGAGGGTAAGGATCCCTACGAGCAGTACTTC
>TRBD2|many|TRBV7-9|TRBJ2-4
CASSFGGKNIQYF
TGTGCCAGCAGCTTCGGGGGGAAAAACATTCAGTACTTC
>NA|NA|TRBV6-2/TRBV6-3|TRBJ1-5
CATNRDLGQPQHF
TGTGCCACAAACCGGGACCTAGGGCAGCCCCAGCATTTT
>NA|NA|TRBV11-2|TRBJ1-6
CASSPHREAPLHF
TGTGCCAGCAGCCCGCACAGGGAAGCACCCCTCCACTTT